This TCR beta chain appears in the sequencing data of a study of T cell repertoires in cytomegalovirus infection. The overall study: Peptides in the study included HLA-C-restricted and HLA-B-restricted CMV epitopes. Public TCR beta signatures indicated both CMV infection and matching HLA type. Study-wide results and caveats: Cumulative public TCR beta family frequency identified carriers of CMV plus the relevant HLA.

This CDR3 has 19 amino acids. Germline CDR1 is MNHEY and CDR2 is SMNVEV (reference sequence). V gave up 3 bases and J gave up 0 bases, with 24 bases separating them. TCRdb recomputed calls from the reads with MiXCR, one row per CDR3 protein. The sample consists of fewer than 1,000,000 distinct CDR3 sequences, roughly 30% of them appearing once. Of note for this clonotype: No antigen is known for it.

The clonotype was recovered from a human donor in good health (CMV status not recorded). Some clones in this sample may be carry-over from other donors' samples. The sequencing here drew on cultured CD8+ T cells from PBMCs, taken from culture after CMV antigen stimulation. The gene calls are TRBV27 and TRBJ2-7; D possibly matches TRBD1 or TRBD2 (8 bases each). For the CDR3, the DNA is TGTGCCAGCAGTTTCAGGGCAGGGGGCGCGGGGGGACGCTCCTACGAGCAGTACTTC. It specifies CASSFRAGGAGGRSYEQYF.